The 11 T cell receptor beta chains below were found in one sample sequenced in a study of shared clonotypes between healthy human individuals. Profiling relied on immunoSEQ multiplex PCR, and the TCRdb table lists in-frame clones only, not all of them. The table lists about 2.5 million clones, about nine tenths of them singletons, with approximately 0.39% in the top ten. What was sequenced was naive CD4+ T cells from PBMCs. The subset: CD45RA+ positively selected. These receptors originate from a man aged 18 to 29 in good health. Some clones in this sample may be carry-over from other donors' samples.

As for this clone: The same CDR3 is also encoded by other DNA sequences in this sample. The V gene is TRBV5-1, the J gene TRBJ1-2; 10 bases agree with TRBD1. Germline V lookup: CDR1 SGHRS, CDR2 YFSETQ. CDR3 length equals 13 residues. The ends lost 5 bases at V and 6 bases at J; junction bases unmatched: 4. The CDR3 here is CASSIGQGDGYTF. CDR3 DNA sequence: TGCGCCAGCAGTATCGGACAGGGGGATGGCTACACCTTC.

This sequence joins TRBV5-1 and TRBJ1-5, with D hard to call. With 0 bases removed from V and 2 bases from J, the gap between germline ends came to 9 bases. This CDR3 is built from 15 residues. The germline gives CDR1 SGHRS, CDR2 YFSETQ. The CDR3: CASSLGPLRNQPQHF. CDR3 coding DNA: TGCGCCAGCAGCTTGGGGCCGCTTCGCAATCAGCCCCAGCATTTT. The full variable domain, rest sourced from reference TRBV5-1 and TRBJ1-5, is KAGVTQTPRYLIKTRGQQVTLSCSPISGHRSVSWYQQTPGQGLQFLFEYFSETQRNKGNFPGRFSGRQFSNSRSEMNVSTLELGDSALYLCASSLGPLRNQPQHFGDGTRLSIL.

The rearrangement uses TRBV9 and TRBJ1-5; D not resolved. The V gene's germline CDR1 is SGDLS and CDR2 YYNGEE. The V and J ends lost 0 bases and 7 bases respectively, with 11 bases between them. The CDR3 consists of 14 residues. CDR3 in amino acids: CASSVGALGQPQHF. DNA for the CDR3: TGTGCCAGCAGCGTAGGGGCTCTGGGGCAGCCCCAGCATTTT.

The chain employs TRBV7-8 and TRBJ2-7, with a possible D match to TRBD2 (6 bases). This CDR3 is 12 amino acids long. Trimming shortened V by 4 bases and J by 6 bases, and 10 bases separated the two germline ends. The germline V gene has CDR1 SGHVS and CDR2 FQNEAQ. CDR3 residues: CASSSMGGEQYF. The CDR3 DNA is TGTGCCAGCAGCTCGATGGGGGGCGAGCAGTACTTC.

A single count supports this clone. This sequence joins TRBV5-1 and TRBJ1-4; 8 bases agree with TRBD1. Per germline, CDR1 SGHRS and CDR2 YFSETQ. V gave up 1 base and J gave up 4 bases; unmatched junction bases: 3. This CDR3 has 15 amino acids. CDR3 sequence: CASSLMGQDNEKLFF. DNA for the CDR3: TGCGCCAGCAGCTTGATGGGACAGGATAATGAAAAACTGTTTTTT.

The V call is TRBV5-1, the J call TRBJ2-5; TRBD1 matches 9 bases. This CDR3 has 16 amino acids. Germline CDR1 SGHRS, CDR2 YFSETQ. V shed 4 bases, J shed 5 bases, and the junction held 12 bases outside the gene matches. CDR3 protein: CASSPGGTGGLETQYF. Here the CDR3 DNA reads TGCGCCAGCAGCCCAGGGGGAACAGGGGGCCTCGAGACCCAGTACTTC.

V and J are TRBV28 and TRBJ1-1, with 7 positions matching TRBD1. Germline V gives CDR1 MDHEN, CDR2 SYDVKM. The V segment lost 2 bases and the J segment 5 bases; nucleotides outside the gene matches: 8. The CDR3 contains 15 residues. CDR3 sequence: CASSLPLQGGTEAFF. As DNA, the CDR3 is TGTGCCAGCAGTTTACCACTTCAGGGGGGGACTGAAGCTTTCTTT.

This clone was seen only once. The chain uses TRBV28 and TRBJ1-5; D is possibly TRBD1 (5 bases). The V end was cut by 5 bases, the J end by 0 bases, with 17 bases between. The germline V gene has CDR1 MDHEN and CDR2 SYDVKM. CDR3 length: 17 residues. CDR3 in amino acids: CASSKLVDSYSNQPQHF. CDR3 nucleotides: TGTGCCAGCAGTAAACTTGTTGACAGTTATAGCAATCAGCCCCAGCATTTT.

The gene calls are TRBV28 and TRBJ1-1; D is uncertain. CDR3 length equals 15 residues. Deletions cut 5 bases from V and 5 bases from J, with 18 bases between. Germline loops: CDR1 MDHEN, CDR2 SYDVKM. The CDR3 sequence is CASSPMAVGWTEAFF. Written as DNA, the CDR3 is TGTGCCAGCAGTCCCATGGCGGTAGGTTGGACTGAAGCTTTCTTT.

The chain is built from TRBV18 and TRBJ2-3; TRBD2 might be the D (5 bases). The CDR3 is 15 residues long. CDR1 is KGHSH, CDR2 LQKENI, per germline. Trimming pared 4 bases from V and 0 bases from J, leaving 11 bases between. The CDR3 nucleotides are TGTGCCAGCTCACTATCGACTACTAGCACAGATACGCAGTATTTT. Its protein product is CASSLSTTSTDTQYF.

The CDR3 DNA follows: TGTGCCATCAGTGAGCGACTAGCGGGAGGGGACGAGCAGTACTTC. This sequence encodes CAISERLAGGDEQYF. The chain uses TRBV10-3 and TRBJ2-7; 14 bases match TRBD2. V lost 2 bases and J lost 5; bases outside the gene matches: 2. The CDR3 is made up of 15 amino acids. From germline, CDR1 is ENHRY and CDR2 SYGVKD.